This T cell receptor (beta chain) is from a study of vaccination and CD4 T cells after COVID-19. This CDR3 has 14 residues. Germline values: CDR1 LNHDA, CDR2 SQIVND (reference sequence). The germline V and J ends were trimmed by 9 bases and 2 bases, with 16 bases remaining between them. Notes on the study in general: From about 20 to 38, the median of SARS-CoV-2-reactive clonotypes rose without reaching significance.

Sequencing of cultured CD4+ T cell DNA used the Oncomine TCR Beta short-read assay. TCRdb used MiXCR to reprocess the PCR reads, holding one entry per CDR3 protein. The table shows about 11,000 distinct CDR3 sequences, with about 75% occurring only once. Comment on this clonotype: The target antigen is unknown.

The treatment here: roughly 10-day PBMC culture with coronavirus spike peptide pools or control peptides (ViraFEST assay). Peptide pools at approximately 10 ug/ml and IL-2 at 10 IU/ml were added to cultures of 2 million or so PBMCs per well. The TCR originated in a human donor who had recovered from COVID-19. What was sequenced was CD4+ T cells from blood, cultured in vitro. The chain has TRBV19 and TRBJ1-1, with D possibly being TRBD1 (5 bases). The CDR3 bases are TGTGCCAGCCGGGGCGGGGGGAAAAACACTGAAGCTTTCTTT. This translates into CASRGGGKNTEAFF.